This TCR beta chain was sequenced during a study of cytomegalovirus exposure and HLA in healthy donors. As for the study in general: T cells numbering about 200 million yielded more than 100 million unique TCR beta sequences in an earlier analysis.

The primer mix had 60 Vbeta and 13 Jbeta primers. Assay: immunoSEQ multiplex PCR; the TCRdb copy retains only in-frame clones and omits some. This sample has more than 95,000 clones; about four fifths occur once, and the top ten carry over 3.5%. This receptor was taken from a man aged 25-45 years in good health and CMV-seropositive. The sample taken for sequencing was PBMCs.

The CDR3 reads CASSQDSAEAFF. The CDR3 bases are TGCGCCAGCAGCCAAGATTCGGCTGAAGCTTTCTTT. J is TRBJ1-1 and V is TRBV4-3; no clear D. Looked up from germline, CDR1 is LGHNA and CDR2 is YSLEER. The CDR3 has 12 amino acids. Deletions cut 0 bases from V and 6 bases from J, with 5 bases between.